A selection of T cell receptor beta chains follows, all from one sample in a study of cytomegalovirus exposure and HLA in healthy donors. Repertoires were generated with immunoSEQ multiplex PCR, while TCRdb's copy carries only in-frame clones and drops some. Of 110,000 to 150,000 clones listed, approximately 73% were seen once; the top ten hold about 1.2%. Material: PBMCs. The source is a woman between 40 and 55 years old in good health and CMV-seronegative. The CDR3 runs from the conserved cysteine through the conserved F or W.

v_call: TRBV27
cdr3_aa: CASSKIGGATYNSPLHF

v_call: TRBV19
cdr3_aa: CASNQGVYGYTF

v_call: TRBV7-8
cdr3_aa: CASSPFGQHTEAFF

v_call: TRBV15
cdr3_aa: CATSRGSYSHDYGYTF

v_call: TRBV7-2
cdr3_aa: CASSLTGNTGELFF

v_call: TRBV4-1
cdr3_aa: CASSQDGLAGIGEDTIYF

v_call: TRBV9
cdr3_aa: CASSPGSTELFF

v_call: TRBV9
cdr3_aa: CASSAEDRRYGYTF

v_call: TRBV19
cdr3_aa: CASSLQGVGSPLHF

v_call: TRBV19
cdr3_aa: CASSTGGLYNEQFF

v_call: TRBV7-9
cdr3_aa: CASSLFSLIMNTEAFF

v_call: TRBV4-3
cdr3_aa: CASSQASGGENEQFF

v_call: TRBV6-1
cdr3_aa: CASKDLDTEAFF

v_call: TRBV16
cdr3_aa: CASSQATGTGGETQYF

v_call: TRBV4-3
cdr3_aa: CASSLGQGSTDTQYF

v_call: TRBV6-4
cdr3_aa: CASSDRQDQYNEQFF

v_call: TRBV27
cdr3_aa: CASSLRGQDTEAFF

v_call: TRBV7-9
cdr3_aa: CSSPQGAGAFF

v_call: TRBV4-3
cdr3_aa: CASSQDVASGGRNEQFF

v_call: TRBV5-1
cdr3_aa: CASSSPRQGLGTDTQYF

v_call: TRBV6-1
cdr3_aa: CASRSTGPEAFF

v_call: TRBV4-2
cdr3_aa: CASGGEGGNTIYF

v_call: TRBV19
cdr3_aa: CASSIGGNGYTF

v_call: TRBV7-2
cdr3_aa: CASSLVGGAYGNTIYF

v_call: TRBV7-8
cdr3_aa: CASSFMTGERNTQYF

v_call: TRBV5-6
cdr3_aa: CASSFPGQGQYF

v_call: TRBV4-1
cdr3_aa: CASSQGGSSYEQYF

v_call: TRBV19
cdr3_aa: CASSWDRNTEAFF

v_call: TRBV5-4
cdr3_aa: CASTRDSLNTEAFF

v_call: TRBV19
cdr3_aa: CASSEQSLNEQFF

v_call: TRBV15
cdr3_aa: CATSRGRESSYNEQFF

v_call: TRBV18
cdr3_aa: CASSPGEGVGTEAFF

v_call: TRBV5-4
cdr3_aa: CASSLGMTGSQETQYF

v_call: TRBV5-1
cdr3_aa: CASSSGTSGGWETQYF

v_call: TRBV5-4
cdr3_aa: CASSRVDSPIELFF

v_call: TRBV7-8
cdr3_aa: CASSLGGLQPQHF

v_call: TRBV7-2
cdr3_aa: CASSQRQGPLYGYTF

v_call: TRBV18
cdr3_aa: CASSLDRDGALHF

v_call: TRBV5-4
cdr3_aa: CASSPLGGGGNEQYF

v_call: TRBV4-3
cdr3_aa: CASSQDGGGYTF

v_call: TRBV7-2
cdr3_aa: CASSLGVPGVAGANVLTF

v_call: TRBV28
cdr3_aa: CASSRQGYRMSGANVLTF

v_call: TRBV5-1
cdr3_aa: CASSLGDDRNTEAFF

v_call: TRBV7-8
cdr3_aa: CASSPYYTGENTEAFF

v_call: TRBV11-2
cdr3_aa: CASSALSVTNYGYTF

v_call: TRBV11-1
cdr3_aa: CASSSRGYGYTF

v_call: TRBV5-1
cdr3_aa: CASSLVVAGGQETQYF

v_call: TRBV7-2
cdr3_aa: CASSLAPSGGAQETQYF

v_call: TRBV7-8
cdr3_aa: CASSLARAEAFF

v_call: TRBV27
cdr3_aa: CASSLGQGNSPLHF

v_call: TRBV2
cdr3_aa: CATMTGTRGWGTEAFF

v_call: TRBV6-5
cdr3_aa: CASSLGQGYEQYF